The entry that follows covers one TCR beta chain sequence. This entry is derived from a study of blood T cell repertoires in COVID-19. From germline, CDR1 is SGDLS and CDR2 YYNGEE. This CDR3 has 18 amino acids. Trimming removed 0 bases at V and 1 base at J, with 18 bases between. Per the original data handling: Quantification of nucleated cells was approximated via reference gene primer amplification. This table comes from immunoSEQ multiplex PCR, and its TCRdb copy is limited to in-frame clones, with some not included. The V and J calls and the clone size are those of that table, but D and trimming were determined from the DNA. This sample has some 100,000 clones, with around four fifths found just once.

V is TRBV9 and J is TRBJ2-3; D might be TRBD2 (6 bases). This receptor was taken from a woman in her sixties or seventies with active or convalescent COVID-19. The specimen was peripheral blood. The chain's CDR3 is CASSVGFGRGPGTDTQYF. In DNA, the CDR3 is TGTGCCAGCAGCGTAGGATTCGGGCGGGGACCGGGCACAGATACGCAGTATTTT.